The TCR beta chain under discussion was sequenced for a study of tumor and adjacent non-tumor tissue in lung cancer. For the study at large: Stage I to III disease affected about nine men and 5 women aged roughly 31 to 85. On average, productive TCRbeta reads reached roughly 4 million per sample.

No cell sorting was done before RNA was extracted from the tissue. Findings and limits, study-wide: Significantly higher TCR diversity was found in tumor than normal lung. Tumor repertoires had a smaller top 100 clone share than normal lung.

Of note for this clonotype: The antigen is unknown.

The CDR3 is 14 residues long. Germline V lookup: CDR1 DFQATT, CDR2 SNEGSKA (reference sequence). The V gene lost 6 bases and the J gene lost 7 bases, with 19 bases spanning the gap. A modified ARM-PCR protocol with three rounds of nested PCR amplified TCRbeta. In TCRdb, the multiplex PCR reads were re-called with MiXCR into one record per CDR3 protein. The sample shows some 120,000 distinct CDR3 sequences, 66% of them seen only once. This sequence originates from a man aged 30 to 39 with non-small cell lung cancer. Material for sequencing was lung tumor tissue. The chain has TRBV20-1 and TRBJ2-1; D unclear. This CDR3 is CSAGPARTLNEQFF. DNA for the CDR3: TGCAGTGCAGGACCAGCGAGAACTTTGAATGAGCAGTTCTTC.